This TCR beta chain was captured by sequencing in a study of blood T cell repertoires in COVID-19. Overall study: Some COVID-19 samples were acute and others convalescent; all came from the United States, Italy and Spain.

Germline loops: CDR1 MNHEY, CDR2 SMNVEV (reference sequence). This CDR3 has 13 residues. Deletions cut 4 bases from V and 5 bases from J, with 11 bases between. In the original processing: Reference gene primers were amplified, and this amplification served to estimate nucleated cell counts. Method: immunoSEQ multiplex PCR; TCRdb's copy keeps in-frame clones and lacks some. D and trimming come from the DNA, and the V and J calls and clone size come from that table. There are roughly 200,000 clones in the sample; around 85% occur only once, and 6.2% lies in the top ten. Recruitment covered about 26 US areas and drew participants whose ages spanned roughly 18 to 100 years. Cohorts were determined from participant-reported clinical history.

Specimen: PBMCs or T cells enriched from blood (not recorded which). The J gene is TRBJ1-2, the V gene TRBV27; D is unclear. The TCR sequence derives from a man aged 40-55 years who had recovered from COVID-19. CDR3 DNA: TGTGCCAGCAGTTCTTTTCTCTCGTATGGCTACACCTTC. It specifies CASSSFLSYGYTF.